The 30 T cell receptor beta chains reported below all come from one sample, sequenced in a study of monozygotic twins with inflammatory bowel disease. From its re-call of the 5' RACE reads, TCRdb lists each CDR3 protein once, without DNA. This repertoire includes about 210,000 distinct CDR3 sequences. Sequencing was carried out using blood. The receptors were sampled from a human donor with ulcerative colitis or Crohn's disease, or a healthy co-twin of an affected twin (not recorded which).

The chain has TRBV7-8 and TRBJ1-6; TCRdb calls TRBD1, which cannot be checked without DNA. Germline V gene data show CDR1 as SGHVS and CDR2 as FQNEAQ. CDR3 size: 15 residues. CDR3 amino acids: CASSLEGTDNSPLHF.

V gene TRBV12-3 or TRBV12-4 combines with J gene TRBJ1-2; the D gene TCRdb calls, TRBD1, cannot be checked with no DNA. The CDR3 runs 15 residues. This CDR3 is CASSLDPRGTGGYTF.

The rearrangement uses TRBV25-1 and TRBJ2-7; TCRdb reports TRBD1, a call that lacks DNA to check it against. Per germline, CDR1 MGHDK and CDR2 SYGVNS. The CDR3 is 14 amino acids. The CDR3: CASSGPPTGDEQYF.

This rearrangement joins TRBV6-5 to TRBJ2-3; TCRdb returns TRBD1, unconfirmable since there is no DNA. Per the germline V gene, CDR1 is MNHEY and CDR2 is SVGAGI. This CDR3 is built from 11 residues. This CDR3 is CASTTGDTQYF.

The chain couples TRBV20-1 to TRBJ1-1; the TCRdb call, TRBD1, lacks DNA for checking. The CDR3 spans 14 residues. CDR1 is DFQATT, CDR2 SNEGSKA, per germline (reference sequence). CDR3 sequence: CSASGGRLNTEAFF.

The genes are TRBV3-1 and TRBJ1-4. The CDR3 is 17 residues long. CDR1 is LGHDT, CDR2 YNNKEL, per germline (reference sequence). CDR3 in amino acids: CASSQDSYRATNEKLFF.

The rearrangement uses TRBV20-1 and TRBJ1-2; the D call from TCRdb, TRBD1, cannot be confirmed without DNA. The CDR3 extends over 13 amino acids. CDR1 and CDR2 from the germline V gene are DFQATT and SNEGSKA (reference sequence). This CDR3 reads CSARGSGGGGYTF.

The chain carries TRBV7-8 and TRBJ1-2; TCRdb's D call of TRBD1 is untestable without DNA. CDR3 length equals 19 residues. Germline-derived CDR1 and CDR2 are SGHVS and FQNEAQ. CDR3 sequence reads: CASSFNSPGQGGLPYGYTF.

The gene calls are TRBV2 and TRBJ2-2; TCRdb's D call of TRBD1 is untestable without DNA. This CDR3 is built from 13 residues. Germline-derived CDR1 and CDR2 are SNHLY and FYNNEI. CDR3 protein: CASSVGVTGELFF.

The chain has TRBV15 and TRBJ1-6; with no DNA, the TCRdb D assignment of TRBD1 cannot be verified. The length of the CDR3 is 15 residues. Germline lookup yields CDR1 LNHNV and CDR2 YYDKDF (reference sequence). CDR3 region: CATSSPRTGPSPLHF.

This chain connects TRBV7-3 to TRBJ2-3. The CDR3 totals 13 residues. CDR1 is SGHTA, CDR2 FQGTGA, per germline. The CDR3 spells CASSSQSTDTQYF. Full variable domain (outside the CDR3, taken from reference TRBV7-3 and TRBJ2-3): GAGVSQTPSNKVTEKGKYVELRCDPISGHTALYWYRQSLGQGPEFLIYFQGTGAADDSGLPNDRFFAVRPEGSVSTLKIQRTERGDSAVYLCASSSQSTDTQYFGPGTRLTVL.

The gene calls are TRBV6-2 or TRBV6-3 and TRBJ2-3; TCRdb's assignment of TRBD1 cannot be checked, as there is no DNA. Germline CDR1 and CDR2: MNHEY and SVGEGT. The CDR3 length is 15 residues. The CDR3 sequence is CASSYFGRGADTQYF.

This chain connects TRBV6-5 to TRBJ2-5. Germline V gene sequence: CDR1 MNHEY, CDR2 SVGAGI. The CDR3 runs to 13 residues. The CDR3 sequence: CASSYSRGETQYF.

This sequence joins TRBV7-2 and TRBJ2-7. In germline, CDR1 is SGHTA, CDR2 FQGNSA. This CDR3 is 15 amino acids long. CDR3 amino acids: CASSQTHHVVYEQYF. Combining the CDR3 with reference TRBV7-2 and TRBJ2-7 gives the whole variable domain GAGVSQSPSNKVTEKGKDVELRCDPISGHTALYWYRQSLGQGLEFLIYFQGNSAPDKSGLPSDRFSAERTGGSVSTLTIQRTQQEDSAVYLCASSQTHHVVYEQYFGPGTRLTVT.

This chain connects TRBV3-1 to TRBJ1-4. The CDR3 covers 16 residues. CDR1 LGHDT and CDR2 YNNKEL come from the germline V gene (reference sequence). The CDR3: CASSHRDLGVNEKLFF.

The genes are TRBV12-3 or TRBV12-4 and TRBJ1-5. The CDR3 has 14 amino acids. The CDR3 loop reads CASRFGRSNQLQHF.

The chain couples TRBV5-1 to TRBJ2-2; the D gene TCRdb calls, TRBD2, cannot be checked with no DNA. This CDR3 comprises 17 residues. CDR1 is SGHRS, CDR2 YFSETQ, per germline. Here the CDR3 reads CASLPHLAVSNTGELFF. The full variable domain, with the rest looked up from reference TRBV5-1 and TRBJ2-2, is KAGVTQTPRYLIKTRGQQVTLSCSPISGHRSVSWYQQTPGQGLQFLFEYFSETQRNKGNFPGRFSGRQFSNSRSEMNVSTLELGDSALYLCASLPHLAVSNTGELFFGEGSRLTVL.

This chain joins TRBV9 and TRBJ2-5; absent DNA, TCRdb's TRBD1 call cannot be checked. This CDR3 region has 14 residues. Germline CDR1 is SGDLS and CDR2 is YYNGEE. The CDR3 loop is CASSVDRGEETQYF.

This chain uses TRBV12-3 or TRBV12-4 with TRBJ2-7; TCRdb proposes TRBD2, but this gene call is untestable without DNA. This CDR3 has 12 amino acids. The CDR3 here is CASSPTADEQYF.

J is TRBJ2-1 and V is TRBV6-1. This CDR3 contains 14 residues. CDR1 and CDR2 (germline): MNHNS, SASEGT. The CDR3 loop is CASSTALGRNEQFF.

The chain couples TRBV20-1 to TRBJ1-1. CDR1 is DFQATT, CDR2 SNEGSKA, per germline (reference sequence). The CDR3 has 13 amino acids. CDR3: CSANRQGMTEAFF.

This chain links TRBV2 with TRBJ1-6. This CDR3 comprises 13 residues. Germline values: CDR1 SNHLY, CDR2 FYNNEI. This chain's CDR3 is CASGSSTNSPLHF.

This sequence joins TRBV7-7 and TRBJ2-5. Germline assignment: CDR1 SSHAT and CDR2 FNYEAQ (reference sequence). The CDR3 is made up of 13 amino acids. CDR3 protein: CASSQYRKETQYF.

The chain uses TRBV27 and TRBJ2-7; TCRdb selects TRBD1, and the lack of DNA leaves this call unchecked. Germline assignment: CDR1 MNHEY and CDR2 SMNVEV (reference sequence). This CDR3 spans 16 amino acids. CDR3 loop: CASRRQPLEGSYEQYF.

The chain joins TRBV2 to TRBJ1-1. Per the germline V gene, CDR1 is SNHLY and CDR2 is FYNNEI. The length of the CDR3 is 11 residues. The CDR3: CASRGYAEAFF.

CDR3 amino acids: CASRSPGQLNYGYTF. The rearrangement links TRBV11-2 to TRBJ1-2; TCRdb proposes TRBD1, but this gene call is untestable without DNA. The germline V gene has CDR1 SGHAT and CDR2 FQNNGV. The CDR3 covers 15 residues.

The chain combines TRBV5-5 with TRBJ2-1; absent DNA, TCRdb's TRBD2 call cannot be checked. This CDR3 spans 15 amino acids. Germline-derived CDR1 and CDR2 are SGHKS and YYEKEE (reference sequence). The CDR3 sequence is CASSLVHSGDNEQFF.

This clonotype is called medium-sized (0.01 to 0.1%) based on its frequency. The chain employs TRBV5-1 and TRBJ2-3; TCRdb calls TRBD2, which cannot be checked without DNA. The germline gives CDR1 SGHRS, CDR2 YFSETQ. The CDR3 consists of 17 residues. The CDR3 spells CASSLPLAGGIADTQYF.

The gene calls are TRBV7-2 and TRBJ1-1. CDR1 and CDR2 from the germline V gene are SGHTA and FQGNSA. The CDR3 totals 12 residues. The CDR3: CASSLPGMRAFF.

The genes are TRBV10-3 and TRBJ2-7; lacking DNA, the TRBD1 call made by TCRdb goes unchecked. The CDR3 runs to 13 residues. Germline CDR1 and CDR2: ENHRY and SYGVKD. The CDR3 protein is CAIREGQGREQYF.